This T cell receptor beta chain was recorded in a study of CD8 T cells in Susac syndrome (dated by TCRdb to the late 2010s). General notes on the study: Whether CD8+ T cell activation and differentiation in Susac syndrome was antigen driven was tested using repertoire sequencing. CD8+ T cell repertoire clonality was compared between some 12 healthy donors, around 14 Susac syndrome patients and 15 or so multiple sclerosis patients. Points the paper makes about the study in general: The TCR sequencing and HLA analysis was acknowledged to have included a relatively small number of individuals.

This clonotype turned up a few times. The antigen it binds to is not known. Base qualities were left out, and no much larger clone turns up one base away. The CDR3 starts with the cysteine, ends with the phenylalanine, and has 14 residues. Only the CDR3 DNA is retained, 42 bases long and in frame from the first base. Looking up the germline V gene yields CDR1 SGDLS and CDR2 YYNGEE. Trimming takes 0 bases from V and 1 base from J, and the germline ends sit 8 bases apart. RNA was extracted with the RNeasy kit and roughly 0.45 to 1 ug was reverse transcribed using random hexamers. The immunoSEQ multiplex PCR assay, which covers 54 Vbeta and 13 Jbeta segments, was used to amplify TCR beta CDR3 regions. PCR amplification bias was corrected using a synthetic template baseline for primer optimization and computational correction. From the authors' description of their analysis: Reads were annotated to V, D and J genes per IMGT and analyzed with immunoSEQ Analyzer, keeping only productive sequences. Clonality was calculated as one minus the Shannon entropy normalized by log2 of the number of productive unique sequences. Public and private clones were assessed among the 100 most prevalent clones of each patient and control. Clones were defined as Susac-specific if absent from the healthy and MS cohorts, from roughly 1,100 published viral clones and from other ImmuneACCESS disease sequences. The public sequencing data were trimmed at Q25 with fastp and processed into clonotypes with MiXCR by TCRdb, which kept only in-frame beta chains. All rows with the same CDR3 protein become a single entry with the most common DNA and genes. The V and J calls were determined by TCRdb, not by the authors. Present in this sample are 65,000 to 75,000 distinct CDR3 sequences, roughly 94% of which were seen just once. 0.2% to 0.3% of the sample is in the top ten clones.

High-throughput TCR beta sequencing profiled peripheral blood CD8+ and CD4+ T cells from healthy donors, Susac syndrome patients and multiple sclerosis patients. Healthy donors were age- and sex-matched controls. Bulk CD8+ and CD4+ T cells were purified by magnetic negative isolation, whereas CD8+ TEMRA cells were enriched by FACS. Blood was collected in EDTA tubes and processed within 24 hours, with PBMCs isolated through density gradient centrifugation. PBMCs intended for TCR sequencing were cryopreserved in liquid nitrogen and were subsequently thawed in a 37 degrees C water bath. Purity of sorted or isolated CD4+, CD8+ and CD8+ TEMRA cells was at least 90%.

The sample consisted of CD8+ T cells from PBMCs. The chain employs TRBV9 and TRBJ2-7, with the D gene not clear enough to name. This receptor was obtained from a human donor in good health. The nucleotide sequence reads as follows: TGTGCCAGCAGCGTAGGTGACGGATCCTACGAGCAGTACTTC. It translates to CASSVGDGSYEQYF.